The rows below give T cell receptor beta chains drawn from one sample of a study of cytomegalovirus exposure and HLA in healthy donors. Clones were sequenced by immunoSEQ multiplex PCR, and TCRdb holds only the in-frame ones, with some missing. The repertoire holds about 150,000 clones, with around 68% as singletons. Sequencing input: PBMCs. The receptors come from a man in his thirties or forties in good health and CMV-seronegative. CDR3s include the opening cysteine and the closing phenylalanine or tryptophan. D genes are given only for firm matches. Clone size, where shown, is once, few, many, or a class for clones that have expanded.

>-|TRBV7-9|TRBJ2-7|TRBD2
CASSKTSGGGDEQYF
TGTGCCAGCAGCAAAACTAGCGGGGGAGGCGACGAGCAGTACTTC
>few|TRBV28|TRBJ1-5|TRBD1
CASSRRRQGIGNQPQHF
TGTGCCAGCAGCCGGAGGCGACAGGGGATCGGCAATCAGCCCCAGCATTTT
>-|TRBV7-2|TRBJ2-3|TRBD2
CASSLARTSGGATDTQYF
TGTGCCAGCAGCTTAGCAAGGACTAGCGGGGGGGCAACAGATACGCAGTATTTT
>-|TRBV5-4|TRBJ2-5|-
CASSSGETQYF
TGTGCCAGCAGCTCAGGGGAGACCCAGTACTTC
>-|TRBV6-5|TRBJ1-6|TRBD1
CASSYGQGKVGSPLHF
TGTGCCAGCAGTTACGGACAGGGAAAAGTTGGATCACCCCTCCACTTT
>-|TRBV7-3|TRBJ2-1|-
CASSQSGGNEQFF
TGTGCCAGCAGCCAAAGTGGGGGGAATGAGCAGTTCTTC
>once|TRBV6-5|TRBJ2-1|-
CASRVQRKDNEQFF
TGTGCCAGCAGGGTCCAGAGGAAAGACAATGAGCAGTTCTTC
>-|TRBV7-6|TRBJ2-3|TRBD1
CASSSGQGTDTQYF
TGTGCCAGCAGCTCAGGACAGGGGACAGATACGCAGTATTTT
>few|TRBV5-1|TRBJ2-1|-
CASSAASYNEQFF
TGCGCCAGCAGCGCGGCTTCCTACAATGAGCAGTTCTTC
>-|TRBV28|TRBJ2-7|-
CASSRGDEQYF
TGTGCCAGCAGCAGGGGCGACGAGCAGTACTTC
>-|TRBV28|TRBJ2-2|TRBD2
CASSPLGLAVIANTGELFF
TGTGCCAGCAGTCCCCTGGGACTAGCGGTGATCGCGAACACCGGGGAGCTGTTTTTT
>-|TRBV6-5|TRBJ2-7|TRBD2
CASSYRGGTEQYF
TGTGCCAGCAGTTACCGGGGAGGGACCGAGCAGTACTTC
>few|TRBV7-8|TRBJ2-3|TRBD2
CASSLVAGGRRADTQYF
TGTGCCAGCAGCTTAGTGGCGGGGGGGCGGAGAGCAGATACGCAGTATTTT
>-|TRBV18|TRBJ2-1|TRBD1
CASSPTGTGAYNEQFF
TGTGCCAGCTCACCCACAGGTACAGGGGCTTACAATGAGCAGTTCTTC
>-|TRBV6-1|TRBJ1-5|-
CASRSMQGGNQPQHF
TGTGCCAGCAGAAGCATGCAGGGCGGCAATCAGCCCCAGCATTTT
>-|TRBV27|TRBJ2-1|-
CASSLSGSSYNEQFF
TGTGCCAGCAGTTTATCGGGGAGCTCCTACAATGAGCAGTTCTTC
>-|TRBV5-1|TRBJ1-5|-
CASSPSASGQPQHF
TGCGCCAGCAGCCCCTCAGCGAGCGGCCAGCCCCAGCATTTT
>-|TRBV6-5|TRBJ2-5|TRBD2
CASRTLAGGETQYF
TGTGCCAGCAGAACCCTAGCGGGGGGGGAGACCCAGTACTTC
>-|TRBV7-9|TRBJ1-1|TRBD1
CASSLQTGKNTEAFF
TGTGCCAGCAGCCTTCAGACAGGGAAGAACACTGAAGCTTTCTTT
>once|TRBV11-1|TRBJ1-1|TRBD1
CASSLGTGLNTEAFF
TGTGCCAGCAGCTTAGGGACAGGACTGAACACTGAAGCTTTCTTT
>once|TRBV15|TRBJ1-4|TRBD1
CATSRDRDRAEKLFF
TGTGCCACCAGCAGAGATCGAGACAGGGCTGAAAAACTGTTTTTT
>-|TRBV19|TRBJ2-7|TRBD2
CASSTLAGGLLGLSYEQYF
TGTGCCAGTAGTACACTAGCGGGGGGGCTGCTCGGTTTATCCTACGAGCAGTACTTC
>-|TRBV6-5|TRBJ1-5|TRBD1
CASSAGTVNQPQHF
TGTGCCAGCAGTGCCGGGACAGTAAATCAGCCCCAGCATTTT
>-|TRBV11-2|TRBJ2-3|-
CASSLVESVDTQYF
TGTGCCAGCAGCTTAGTCGAATCAGTGGATACGCAGTATTTT
>-|TRBV6-5|TRBJ1-1|-
CASSYSTGHNTEAFF
TGTGCCAGCAGTTACTCGACAGGTCACAACACTGAAGCTTTCTTT
>-|TRBV7-9|TRBJ1-4|TRBD1
CASKTGGSEKLFF
TGTGCCAGTAAGACAGGGGGTAGTGAAAAACTGTTTTTT
>-|TRBV7-9|TRBJ2-7|TRBD1
CASSSGTGEQYF
TGTGCCAGCAGCTCCGGGACAGGGGAGCAGTACTTC
>-|TRBV7-8|TRBJ1-1|TRBD1
CASSAPAGGGTEAFF
TGTGCCAGCAGCGCCCCGGCAGGGGGAGGCACTGAAGCTTTCTTT
>few|TRBV28|TRBJ1-5|-
CASRLSGLSNQPQHF
TGTGCCAGCAGACTCTCAGGGTTGAGCAATCAGCCCCAGCATTTT
>-|TRBV19|TRBJ2-7|-
CASSLTGRGSYEQYF
TGTGCCAGTAGTCTCACAGGAAGAGGATCCTACGAGCAGTACTTC
>-|TRBV18|TRBJ1-5|-
CASSPSGRGNQPQHF
TGTGCCAGCTCACCATCTGGCAGGGGAAATCAGCCCCAGCATTTT
>-|TRBV2|TRBJ2-3|-
CASSESSRTDTQYF
TGTGCCAGCAGTGAATCTAGCAGAACAGATACGCAATATTTT
>-|TRBV6-1|TRBJ2-5|TRBD1
CASSEAQGAWETQYF
TGTGCCAGCAGTGAAGCGCAGGGGGCCTGGGAGACCCAGTACTTC
>-|TRBV5-1|TRBJ1-6|TRBD1
CASSLTGQGYNSPLHF
TGCGCCAGCAGCTTGACGGGACAGGGGTATAATTCACCCCTCCACTTT
>-|TRBV6-6|TRBJ1-5|-
CASSRGGQHQPQHF
TGTGCCAGCAGCCGGGGGGGGCAGCATCAGCCCCAGCATTTT
>-|TRBV30|TRBJ1-1|-
CACRTALNTEAFF
TGTGCCTGCCGGACAGCGCTGAACACTGAAGCTTTCTTT
>-|TRBV9|TRBJ1-1|-
CASSVDRLNTEAFF
TGTGCCAGCAGCGTAGACAGACTGAACACTGAAGCTTTCTTT
>-|TRBV6-1|TRBJ2-1|-
CASPDRSGNEQFF
TGTGCCAGCCCTGACAGGTCGGGCAATGAGCAGTTCTTC
>-|TRBV18|TRBJ1-4|-
CASSPQGRNEKLFF
TGTGCCAGCTCACCACAGGGGCGCAATGAAAAACTGTTTTTT
>-|TRBV28|TRBJ2-3|TRBD1
CASSPGQGQTDTQYF
TGTGCCAGCAGTCCGGGACAGGGGCAGACAGATACGCAGTATTTT
>-|TRBV6-6|TRBJ2-7|-
CASSYSDRDISYEQYF
TGTGCCAGCAGTTACTCGGATCGGGACATCTCCTACGAGCAGTACTTC
>-|TRBV27|TRBJ2-7|TRBD2
CASSSQPGLAVYEQYF
TGTGCCAGCAGTTCCCAACCGGGACTAGCAGTCTACGAGCAGTACTTC
>-|TRBV4-2|TRBJ1-2|-
CASSQDVNSRNYGYTF
TGTGCCAGCAGCCAAGATGTGAACAGCCGTAACTATGGCTACACCTTC